The 17 T cell receptor beta chains below come from one sample, sequenced in a study of blood T cell repertoires in COVID-19. This table comes from immunoSEQ multiplex PCR, and its TCRdb copy is limited to in-frame clones, with some not included. The data contain about 230,000 clones, approximately 89% of them seen just once; the ten biggest clones take up 4%. Sequenced material: PBMCs or T cells enriched from blood (not recorded which). The origin of the receptors is a woman in her 30s with acute COVID-19.

V gene TRBV5-1 combines with J gene TRBJ2-2; 8 nucleotides line up with TRBD2. After removal of 7 bases from V and 2 bases from J, the junction contained 7 bases not matched to a gene. The CDR3 is made up of 15 amino acids. CDR1 is SGHRS, CDR2 YFSETQ, per germline. CDR3 amino acids: CASHLRGGNTGELFF. CDR3 coding DNA: TGCGCCAGCCACTTACGGGGGGGAAACACCGGGGAGCTGTTTTTT.

The chain employs TRBV19 and TRBJ2-2; D is unresolved. This CDR3 contains 15 residues. Germline V gene lookup returns CDR1 LNHDA and CDR2 SQIVND (reference sequence). Trimming stripped 6 bases from V and 0 bases from J, with 11 bases between. For the CDR3, the DNA is TGTGCCAGTAGGGTCACAGCCACGAACACCGGGGAGCTGTTTTTT. Residues: CASRVTATNTGELFF.

This chain connects TRBV7-8 to TRBJ1-2; no definite D call. In germline, CDR1 is SGHVS, CDR2 FQNEAQ. Trimming removed 1 base at V and 4 bases at J, with 10 bases between. The CDR3 has 14 amino acids. The CDR3 here is CASSLGLSFYGYTF. The CDR3 coding sequence is TGTGCCAGCAGCTTAGGGCTGTCTTTCTATGGCTACACCTTC.

This chain uses TRBV10-1 with TRBJ1-5, with D uncertain. Trimming cost V 3 bases and J 4 bases, with 13 bases left between them. CDR1 and CDR2 from the germline V gene are WNHNN and SYGVQD (reference sequence). The CDR3 has 15 residues. The CDR3 nucleotides are TGCGCCAGCAGTGAATCCAGACTGATTAATCAGCCCCAGCATTTT. It yields the protein CASSESRLINQPQHF.

The CDR3 DNA follows: TGTGCCAGCGCGGGGAGGATTGGCAATCAGCCCCAGCATTTT. It specifies CASAGRIGNQPQHF. The gene calls are TRBV2 and TRBJ1-5; D uncertain. V was clipped by 8 bases and J by 2 bases, with 13 bases between them. Germline V gene sequence: CDR1 SNHLY, CDR2 FYNNEI. The CDR3 is 14 amino acids.

The rearrangement uses TRBV15 and TRBJ1-6, with D tentatively TRBD1 (6 bases). CDR1 and CDR2 from the germline V gene are LNHNV and YYDKDF (reference sequence). V dropped 3 bases and J dropped 9 bases, with 18 bases sitting between them. This CDR3 spans 16 amino acids. In DNA form, the CDR3 reads TGTGCCACCAGCAGCAAACACAGGGTCGGGATTTCACCCCTCCACTTT. This encodes CATSSKHRVGISPLHF.

The J gene is TRBJ1-1, the V gene TRBV7-2; no firm D call. Trimming pared 9 bases from V and 10 bases from J, leaving 12 bases between. The CDR3 sequence is 10 residues long. Germline V gene sequence: CDR1 SGHTA, CDR2 FQGNSA. The CDR3 DNA sequence: TGTGCCAGGAGGGAGGGAAGAGCTTTCTTT. Its translation is CARREGRAFF.

The chain combines TRBV7-2 with TRBJ2-5; 10 bases agree with TRBD1. Germline V gene data show CDR1 as SGHTA and CDR2 as FQGNSA. Losses at the gene ends were 3 bases for V and 5 bases for J; bases not matched to a gene: 3. The CDR3 sequence is 14 residues long. The CDR3 spells CASSLDRGRETQYF. As DNA, the CDR3 is TGTGCCAGCAGCTTGGACAGGGGGAGGGAGACCCAGTACTTC.

This chain joins TRBV2 and TRBJ2-7; the D gene could be TRBD1 or TRBD2 (7 bases each). The length of the CDR3 is 16 residues. V lost 10 bases, J lost 3 bases, and 25 bases lay in between. Germline V gene sequence: CDR1 SNHLY, CDR2 FYNNEI. The CDR3 region has the DNA TGTGCCAACAGGGGCACCCCGGGAAGCGGGGACTACGAGCAGTACTTC. Its translation: CANRGTPGSGDYEQYF.

V gene TRBV4-1 combines with J gene TRBJ1-4; perhaps TRBD1 as D (6 bases). With 4 bases removed from V and 5 bases from J, the gap between germline ends came to 17 bases. Germline V CDR1 and CDR2: MGHRA, YSYEKL. The CDR3 runs to 16 residues. For the CDR3, the DNA is TGCGCCAGCAGCCGTTCAGACAGGCCCCGGAATGAAAAACTGTTTTTT. It codes for CASSRSDRPRNEKLFF.

The chain couples TRBV27 to TRBJ1-3, with D perhaps TRBD1 (6 bases). Germline V gene sequence: CDR1 MNHEY, CDR2 SMNVEV (reference sequence). The V end lost 4 bases, the J end lost 0 bases, and 10 bases lay between the germline ends. The CDR3 contains 15 residues. The CDR3 coding sequence is TGTGCCAGCAGTTCGGACAGCCGCTCTGGAAACACCATATATTTT. It encodes CASSSDSRSGNTIYF.

The chain employs TRBV4-3 and TRBJ2-1, with D maybe TRBD1 (5 bases). V lost 0 bases and J lost 7, with 16 bases in between. The germline V gene encodes CDR1 LGHNA and CDR2 YSLEER. The CDR3 is made up of 16 amino acids. CDR3 sequence reads: CASSQDTTGDWNEQFF. For the CDR3, the DNA is TGCGCCAGCAGCCAAGATACAACAGGAGATTGGAATGAGCAGTTCTTC.

The V and J genes are TRBV2 and TRBJ1-1, with D uncertain. Germline V gene data show CDR1 as SNHLY and CDR2 as FYNNEI. The CDR3 is 13 residues long. Trimming took 4 bases from V and 3 from J, leaving 9 bases between them. The CDR3 reads CASSVFQDTEAFF. CDR3 nucleotide sequence: TGTGCCAGCAGTGTTTTCCAGGACACTGAAGCTTTCTTT. Variable domain in full (rest from reference TRBV2 and TRBJ1-1): EPEVTQTPSHQVTQMGQEVILRCVPISNHLYFYWYRQILGQKVEFLVSFYNNEISEKSEIFDDQFSVERPDGSNFTLKIRSTKLEDSAMYFCASSVFQDTEAFFGQGTRLTVV.

The CDR3 sequence is CASSQVADNPYF. As DNA, the CDR3 is TGCGCCAGCAGCCAAGTCGCCGACAACCCGTACTTC. This rearrangement joins TRBV4-1 to TRBJ2-5, with D unclear. V shed 1 base and J shed 13 bases, with 13 bases lying between them. This CDR3 has 12 amino acids. Germline CDR1 is MGHRA and CDR2 is YSYEKL.

The V call is TRBV6-2 or TRBV6-3, the J call TRBJ2-1; TRBD1 agrees at 7 bases. V gave up 5 bases and J gave up 5 bases; unmatched junction bases: 6. Germline V lookup: CDR1 MNHEY, CDR2 SVGEGT. The CDR3 loop spans 14 amino acids. CDR3 nucleotide sequence: TGTGCCAGCAGTGACCCGGGACAGAACAATGAGCAGTTCTTC. Translated, it gives CASSDPGQNNEQFF.

The V gene is TRBV2, the J gene TRBJ1-2; a weak D match, TRBD1 (5 bases). This CDR3 comprises 15 residues. Germline V gene data show CDR1 as SNHLY and CDR2 as FYNNEI. Trimming left V 6 bases short and J 0 bases short, with 14 bases between. The CDR3 reads CASSRAGRANYGYTF. CDR3 nucleotides: TGTGCCAGCAGCCGGGCGGGACGGGCTAACTATGGCTACACCTTC.

The chain recombines TRBV11-2 with TRBJ2-1; tentatively, D is TRBD2 (6 bases). V lost 1 base and J lost 9, with 10 bases in between. CDR3 length equals 13 residues. Germline CDR1 is SGHAT and CDR2 is FQNNGV. In nucleotides, the CDR3 is TGTGCCAGCAGCTTAGTAACTAGCTCTGAGCAGTTCTTC. Amino acid sequence: CASSLVTSSEQFF.